This TCR beta chain is drawn from a study of shared clonotypes between healthy human individuals (dated by TCRdb to 2018 to 2020). Broadly, across the study: The cohort included three men and a couple of women between 18 and 49 years of age. Per donor, three plates each were used for CD4 naive and CD4 memory, two for CD8 naive, and one for CD8 memory. Blood TCR repertoires of about five healthy adults were deeply sequenced to estimate repertoire size and the extent of clonotype sharing between individuals. Different laboratories and diverse techniques were used to prepare libraries and sequence TCR repertoires, to increase sequencing depth and limit assay-specific biases. Each donor's leukapheresis produced roughly between roughly 0.85 and 9.5 billion PBMCs.

Of note for this clone: Which antigen it targets is not known. No much larger clonotype is one base removed from it; base qualities were not supplied.

What the work shows at the level of the full study, not this receptor alone: Sampling was limited to blood, and TCR repertoires in tissue likely differ from TCR repertoires in blood. The genetic and exposure-history diversity represented was limited by the small number of donors. Pairwise subsampling led to the expectation that sequencing depth would affect the degree of clonotype sharing among donors. Rarefaction of sorted-subset datasets indicated incomplete sequencing despite the large sequencing depth. Across a handful of donors, roughly 5.1% of naive CD4, roughly 3.4% of naive CD8, 2% to 2.5% of memory CD4, and under 0.45% of memory CD8 clonotypes were shared. Naive subsets generally had larger estimated clonotype richness than memory subsets. Compared with non-shared clonotypes, clonotypes shared by all four sorted-subset donors had higher generation probabilities.

Donors were healthy HIV-negative adults with no recently reported acute infections or vaccinations. Every donor was a Caucasian adult residing in Nashville, Tennessee, USA. CD4+ T cells were enriched by magnetic negative selection; naive cells were then positively selected on CD45RA, and the negative fraction formed the memory subset. Blood was collected by leukapheresis, and PBMCs were isolated by Ficoll-Histopaque density gradient centrifugation and then cryopreserved in liquid nitrogen vapor phase. Analytical flow cytometry was used to check the purity and quantity of each magnetically sorted T cell population. From each sorted fraction, genomic DNA was isolated and quantified by UV absorbance on a Nanodrop 2000c. CDR1 and CDR2 were assigned from the germline V gene as MRHNA and SNTAGT. The CDR3 contains 15 residues, cysteine and phenylalanine counted. Only the CDR3 DNA is retained, 45 bases long and in frame from the first base. V ends up 5 bases short and J 9 bases short, with an unmatched junction base count of 11.

Using the deep immunoSEQ assay, TCR CDR3 regions were amplified from genomic DNA by multiplex PCR. Extracted genomic DNA from each cell subset was spread evenly across all wells of several immunoSEQ 96-well plates, with each plate serving as a replicate. For sorted subsets, roughly 200 ng of genomic DNA, equivalent to around 30,000 T cell genomes, went into each replicate PCR. Purified libraries were quantified with a Qubit 3.0 fluorometer, sized on a Bioanalyzer 2100, and re-quantified with the KAPA Library Quantification kit. Every immunoSEQ 96-well plate was sequenced on a separate single-read 150-cycle Illumina NextSeq 550 flow cell. Turning to the authors' computational methods: Because only junctional sequences without quality scores were contained in the immunoSEQ output, filtering matching that applied to full-length reads could not be performed. Sequences were annotated with PyIR, a Python wrapper for IgBLAST v1.9, and V/J genes and CDR3 were assigned using IMGT germline references. Reads with weak V/J assignments (E-value above 1e-6), missing CDR3, stop codons, out-of-frame junctions, or ambiguous translated residues were removed. A V3J clonotype was defined by an identical inferred V gene, J gene, and CDR3 amino acid sequence. Percentage overlap between repertoires was calculated by dividing the number of shared unique clonotypes by the size of the smaller repertoire. RTK rarefaction, the Chao1 estimator, and Recon v2.1 estimates of unobserved clonotypes were used to assess repertoire richness. Generation probabilities were computed with OLGA for all TCRbeta clonotypes obtained by the gDNA method from four donors. The immuneACCESS repertoire file appears here via TCRdb, limited to in-frame rearrangements. These files lack a portion of the clones; in checked studies, under half of the deficit traces to unresolved V genes, and the cause of the others is not known. The DNA gave D and trimming, while V, J and clone size come from that table. Counted in this sample were 2 million to 2.5 million clones; about 90% of them appeared once. The ten biggest clones cover 0.37% of the sample.

The sequenced sample was naive CD4+ T cells from PBMCs. The label giving this sample's cell subset or site can be read as: CD45RA+ positively selected. The chain uses TRBV6-4 and TRBJ2-1; 9 bases in between match TRBD1. The TCR was taken from a man younger than 35 in good health. Some clones in this sample may be carry-over from other donors' samples. The CDR3 protein: CASSSRQGVGGEQFF. The DNA is TGTGCCAGCAGTTCCCGACAGGGGGTAGGAGGTGAGCAGTTCTTC.